The sequence of this T cell receptor (beta chain) was determined in a study of cytomegalovirus exposure and HLA in healthy donors. Study results and caveats: Analyzed later, association rates of TCRs varied across HLA loci, with DRB1 most and HLA-C fewest.

The PCR ran on 60 Vbeta and 13 Jbeta primers. Sequencing was performed with immunoSEQ multiplex PCR; in TCRdb, only in-frame clones are kept and a portion is missing. This sample has under 200,000 clones; around 77% occur once, and the top ten carry 2.4%. This clone was observed a few times. The target antigen is unknown. Sequencing was carried out using PBMCs. The sequence came from a man aged 55 to 70 in good health and CMV-seronegative.

CDR3 coding DNA: TGCGCCAGCAGCCCACGGACAGGGAACTACGAGCAGTACTTC. Residues: CASSPRTGNYEQYF. This chain uses TRBV4-3 with TRBJ2-7; 8 bases are a match to TRBD1. J was trimmed by 3 bases and V by 4 bases; bases with no gene match: 5. Looked up from germline, CDR1 is LGHNA and CDR2 is YSLEER. CDR3 length equals 14 residues.